This T cell receptor (beta chain) was sequenced in a study of blood T cell repertoires in COVID-19. Study-wide background: T cells, B-cell-depleted T cells, or PBMCs supplied cDNA or gDNA.

Assignments of participants to cohorts depended upon their own reported clinical history. Original analysis: From reference gene primer amplification, estimates of nucleated cell counts were derived. The table came from immunoSEQ multiplex PCR; TCRdb's copy has only in-frame clones and leaves some out. The DNA was the basis for D and trimming; V, J and clone size are from that table. This table has 250,000 or so clones, 91% appearing once. Trimming removed 3 bases at V and 7 bases at J, with 9 bases between. CDR3 length equals 12 residues. Sequenced: PBMCs or T cells enriched from blood (not recorded which). The clonotype originates from a human donor in a cohort exposed to, infected with or recovered from COVID-19 (not recorded which). The donor label of this sample is uncertain. The chain carries TRBV12-3 or TRBV12-4 and TRBJ1-2; a weak D match, TRBD1 (6 bases). The CDR3 here is CASSLRGLGYTF. The CDR3 nucleotides read TGTGCCAGCAGTTTGCGGGGGCTTGGCTACACCTTC.